Sequencing of this TCR beta chain was carried out in a study of T-cell memory formation after mild COVID-19. Points from the study as a whole: Contracting clones, day 15 to 85, had balanced CD4/CD8, and later expanders favored CD4+.

From 5'RACE with constant-segment primers came TCR alpha and TCR beta cDNA libraries that carried sample barcodes and UMIs. Each CDR3 protein is one row after TCRdb ran MiXCR on the 5' RACE reads. Among about half a million distinct CDR3 sequences listed, approximately 18% were seen once. Germline-derived CDR1 and CDR2 are SNHLY and FYNNEI. This CDR3 spans 18 amino acids. The ends were cut back, 0 bases at V and 0 bases at J, with 16 bases in the middle. Worth noting for this clonotype: Its antigen remains unidentified.

This sequence was found in an adult woman who had mild COVID-19 (a few samples of this study predate the infection). Cell type and time point are not known. Sequencing was done on a sample of PBMCs or a T cell subset sorted from them (not recorded which). The gene calls are TRBV2 and TRBJ2-3, with a weak D call TRBD2 (7 bases). The CDR3 here is CASSEASVAGASTDTQYF. CDR3 DNA sequence: TGTGCCAGCAGTGAAGCATCAGTCGCGGGGGCTAGCACAGATACGCAGTATTTT. Full variable domain (remainder filled in from reference TRBV2 and TRBJ2-3): EPEVTQTPSHQVTQMGQEVILRCVPISNHLYFYWYRQILGQKVEFLVSFYNNEISEKSEIFDDQFSVERPDGSNFTLKIRSTKLEDSAMYFCASSEASVAGASTDTQYFGPGTRLTVL.